The 5 T cell receptor beta chains reported below all come from one sample, sequenced in a study of T cell clones after liver transplantation. Measured with immunoSEQ multiplex PCR; TCRdb has only the in-frame clones, and not every one. The sample contains more than 95,000 clones, about 81% of which appear only once. The sample here was CD4+ T cells from blood, taken around 4 years after liver transplant. The receptors originated from a human patient who received a liver transplant. Some T cells may have originated in the graft donor.

The chain joins TRBV5-1 to TRBJ2-5, with TRBD1 matching over 9 bases. The end of the DNA is better explained by TRBJ2-7, so the J call may be wrong. Germline values: CDR1 SGHRS, CDR2 YFSETQ. The CDR3 sequence is 14 residues long. The CDR3 reads CASTYDRGAYEQYF. CDR3 nucleotides: TGCGCCAGCACCTACGACAGGGGGGCCTACGAGCAGTACTTC.

Here the CDR3 DNA reads TGTGCCAGCAGTTTACCGGGACTAGCGGGAGGTGCTGAGACCCAGTACTTC. Translated, it gives CASSLPGLAGGAETQYF. V and J are TRBV28 and TRBJ2-5, with TRBD2 matching 15 bases. After removal of 2 bases from V and 5 bases from J, the junction contained 6 bases not matched to a gene. Germline lookup yields CDR1 MDHEN and CDR2 SYDVKM. This CDR3 spans 17 amino acids.

V and J are TRBV7-3 and TRBJ2-4; either TRBD1 or TRBD2 may fit D (6 bases each). CDR1 is SGHTA, CDR2 FQGTGA, per germline. The CDR3 contains 15 residues. The V end was cut by 6 bases, the J end by 8 bases, with 20 bases between. Here the CDR3 reads CASSSGARRSDIQYF. The CDR3 DNA reads as TGTGCCAGCAGTTCGGGGGCGCGAAGGTCAGACATTCAGTACTTC.

V gene TRBV5-6 combines with J gene TRBJ2-2; 7 positions agree with TRBD1. CDR3 length equals 15 residues. Germline V gene lookup returns CDR1 SGHDT and CDR2 YYEEEE. J gave up 0 bases and V 4 bases, and 3 bases lay outside the gene matches. The DNA for the CDR3 is TGTGCCAGCAGCCGGGGACAGTCGAACACCGGGGAGCTGTTTTTT. It specifies CASSRGQSNTGELFF.

This clone appeared a single time. The rearrangement links TRBV28 to TRBJ1-5; TRBD1 is a possible D gene (5 bases). Germline V gene lookup returns CDR1 MDHEN and CDR2 SYDVKM. Trimming took off 2 bases at V and 1 base at J, with 12 bases between the two ends. The CDR3 sequence is 16 residues long. The CDR3 is CASSLTQGRSNQPQHF. The CDR3 DNA is TGTGCCAGCAGTTTAACCCAGGGTAGAAGCAATCAGCCCCAGCATTTT.